The 12 T cell receptor beta chains in this list originate from one sample, sequenced in a study of CD8 T cells in ankylosing spondylitis. TCRdb fed the 5' RACE reads into MiXCR, producing one record per CDR3 protein. The top ten hold 4.3% of the sample, which has 150,000 to 200,000 distinct CDR3 sequences, around a sixth seen once. Sequencing was carried out using blood, either unsorted or a sorted T cell fraction (not recorded which). The receptors here all came from a male donor aged 5-29 years with ankylosing spondylitis or in good health (not recorded which).

CDR3 residues: CAWSKGSSGNTIYF. DNA of the CDR3: TGTGCCTGGAGTAAGGGCAGCTCTGGAAACACCATATATTTT. The rearrangement joins TRBV30 to TRBJ1-3; D gene uncertain. V was cut by 2 bases and J by 0 bases, with 8 bases left in between. CDR3 length equals 14 residues. The germline gives CDR1 GTSNPN, CDR2 SVGIG (reference sequence).

The V gene is TRBV19, the J gene TRBJ2-2; TRBD2 agrees at 10 bases. This CDR3 contains 15 residues. Germline V gene data show CDR1 as LNHDA and CDR2 as SQIVND (reference sequence). V lost 11 bases, J lost 6 bases, and 12 bases stayed unmatched. CDR3 DNA sequence: TGTGCCGTTCGAAAGCCCAGCGGGGGGGCCGGGGAGCTGTTTTTT. This sequence encodes CAVRKPSGGAGELFF.

The chain uses TRBV19 and TRBJ2-7; D is unresolved. Germline V gene lookup returns CDR1 LNHDA and CDR2 SQIVND (reference sequence). CDR3 length: 14 amino acids. Trimming pared 5 bases from V and 6 bases from J, leaving 17 bases between. CDR3: CASSPRVYYPEQYF. Here the CDR3 DNA reads TGTGCCAGTAGTCCGAGAGTCTACTATCCCGAGCAGTACTTC.

This clonotype has a count of ten or more. The chain couples TRBV5-5 to TRBJ1-6; 7 nucleotides line up with TRBD1. Trimming at V came to 4 bases and at J to 5 bases, leaving 3 bases not matched to a gene. From germline, CDR1 is SGHKS and CDR2 YYEKEE (reference sequence). This CDR3 contains 14 residues. As DNA, the CDR3 is TGTGCCAGCAGCCGACAGGGTGATAATTCACCCCTCCACTTT. Its protein is CASSRQGDNSPLHF.

The CDR3 spells CASTKRGSLNTEAFF. As DNA, the CDR3 is TGTGCCAGCACTAAGCGGGGGTCCCTGAACACTGAAGCTTTCTTT. This sequence joins TRBV18 and TRBJ1-1; maybe TRBD1 (5 bases). This CDR3 contains 15 residues. V lost 8 bases, J lost 0 bases, and 16 bases lay in between. Germline lookup yields CDR1 KGHSH and CDR2 LQKENI.

This CDR3 reads CASSPLGGAEQFF. The CDR3 coding sequence is TGTGCCAGCAGTCCTCTAGGGGGGGCTGAGCAGTTCTTC. The V gene is TRBV27, the J gene TRBJ2-1, with a possible D match to TRBD2 (7 bases). The CDR3 extends over 13 amino acids. The germline gives CDR1 MNHEY, CDR2 SMNVEV (reference sequence). Between the trimmed V and J ends, which lost 5 bases and 9 bases, there was a span of 14 bases.

V gene TRBV20-1 combines with J gene TRBJ2-1, with no clear D. Looked up from germline, CDR1 is DFQATT and CDR2 is SNEGSKA (reference sequence). Trimming cost V 6 bases and J 8 bases, with 11 bases left between them. The CDR3 sequence is 11 residues long. The CDR3 loop is CSADRVYEQFF. The CDR3 nucleotides read TGCAGTGCCGACCGGGTTTATGAGCAGTTCTTC.

This clonotype came up many times. V usage is TRBV6-5 and J usage is TRBJ2-7; D may be TRBD2 (7 bases). V gave up 0 bases and J gave up 2 bases, with 11 bases separating them. Germline loops: CDR1 MNHEY, CDR2 SVGAGI. The CDR3 runs 15 residues. This CDR3 is CASSYSGGGTYEQYF. The CDR3, as DNA: TGTGCCAGCAGTTACTCGGGAGGGGGGACCTACGAGCAGTACTTC.

The chain recombines TRBV7-2 with TRBJ1-2, with D unresolved. The CDR3 sequence is 14 residues long. Germline CDR1 and CDR2: SGHTA and FQGNSA. The V and J ends lost 0 bases and 4 bases respectively, with 9 bases between them. In DNA, the CDR3 is TGTGCCAGCAGCTTAGCCGAAGGTGGCTATGGCTACACCTTC. It is translated as CASSLAEGGYGYTF. The whole variable domain, filled in from reference TRBV7-2 and TRBJ1-2, reads GAGVSQSPSNKVTEKGKDVELRCDPISGHTALYWYRQSLGQGLEFLIYFQGNSAPDKSGLPSDRFSAERTGGSVSTLTIQRTQQEDSAVYLCASSLAEGGYGYTFGSGTRLTVV.

This clonotype was seen at least ten times. For the CDR3, the DNA is TGTGCCAGCAGCCTATCGACAGGGTCGTACACTGAAGCTTTCTTT. It codes for CASSLSTGSYTEAFF. The rearrangement uses TRBV5-5 and TRBJ1-1, with 7 bases fitting TRBD1. The junction had 9 bases not matched to a gene; V was cut back by 4 bases and J by 3 bases. Germline CDR1 SGHKS, CDR2 YYEKEE (reference sequence). The CDR3 length is 15 residues.

The chain is built from TRBV2 and TRBJ2-5; D unclear. Germline-derived CDR1 and CDR2 are SNHLY and FYNNEI. The CDR3 is 12 amino acids. The V and J ends lost 9 bases and 4 bases respectively, with 12 bases between them. The CDR3 nucleotides are TGTGCCAGTGCCGGAGTGGGAGAGACCCAGTACTTC. Translation gives CASAGVGETQYF.

This clonotype has ten or more counts. This chain joins TRBV2 and TRBJ1-1; 8 bases line up with TRBD1. This CDR3 contains 18 residues. The V gene end was trimmed by 3 bases and the J gene end by 0 bases; junction bases not matched to a gene: 12. The germline V gene has CDR1 SNHLY and CDR2 FYNNEI. CDR3 in amino acids: CASSESAKGQEMNTEAFF. CDR3 DNA: TGTGCCAGCAGTGAGTCGGCAAAGGGACAGGAGATGAACACTGAAGCTTTCTTT.